The following is a T cell receptor (beta chain) sequence with its context. The CDR3 extends over 17 amino acids. The germline V gene has CDR1 LNHDA and CDR2 SQIVND (reference sequence). Losses at the gene ends were 6 bases for V and 1 base for J; bases not matched to a gene: 13. Seattle patients were enrolled during active infection and followed longitudinally. The sample comes from a study of blood T cell repertoires in COVID-19. Study information: The origin of the acute and convalescent COVID-19 samples was the United States, Italy and Spain. Sources were T cells, B-cell-depleted T cells, or PBMCs; the material itself was cDNA or gDNA.

As handled by the study authors: Using reference gene primer amplification, nucleated cell counts were estimated. Clones were read by immunoSEQ multiplex PCR, and TCRdb kept only the in-frame ones, dropping some. That table furnishes V, J and clone size, whereas the DNA furnished D and trimming. The table lists hundreds of thousands of clones, roughly 76% of them singletons. The sequencing input was peripheral blood. The chain couples TRBV19 to TRBJ1-2, with TRBD1 matching 8 bases. The TCR originated in a woman aged 80 or over with COVID-19, enrolled during active disease. CDR3 DNA: TGTGCCAGTAGAGCCGGGACAGGAGTACTCGGTAACTATGGCTACACCTTC. It specifies CASRAGTGVLGNYGYTF.